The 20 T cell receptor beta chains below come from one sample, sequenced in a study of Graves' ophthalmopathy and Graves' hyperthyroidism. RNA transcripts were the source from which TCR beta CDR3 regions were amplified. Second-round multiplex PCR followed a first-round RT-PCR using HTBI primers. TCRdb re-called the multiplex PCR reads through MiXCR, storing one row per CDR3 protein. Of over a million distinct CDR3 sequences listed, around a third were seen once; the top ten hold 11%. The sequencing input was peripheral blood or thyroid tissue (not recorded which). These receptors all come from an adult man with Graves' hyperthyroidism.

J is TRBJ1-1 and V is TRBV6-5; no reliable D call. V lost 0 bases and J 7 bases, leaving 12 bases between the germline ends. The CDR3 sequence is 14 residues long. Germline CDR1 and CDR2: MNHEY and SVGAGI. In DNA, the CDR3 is TGTGCCAGCAGTTACTCGGGCTCGGCGGGTGAAGCTTTCTTT. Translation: CASSYSGSAGEAFF.

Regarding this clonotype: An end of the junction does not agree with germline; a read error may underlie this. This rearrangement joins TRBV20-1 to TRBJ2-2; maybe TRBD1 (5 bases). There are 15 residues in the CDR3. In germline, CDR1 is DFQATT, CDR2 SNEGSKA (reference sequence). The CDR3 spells CSARTQDLVTVELFF. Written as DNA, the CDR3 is TGCAGTGCTAGGACACAGGATCTCGTCACCGTGGAGCTGTTTTTT.

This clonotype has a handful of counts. The CDR3 region has the DNA TGTGCCAGCAGGGGACAAATTAATGAAAAACTGTTTTTT. It encodes CASRGQINEKLFF. The chain uses TRBV25-1 and TRBJ1-4; possible D gene TRBD1, 6 bases. In germline, CDR1 is MGHDK, CDR2 SYGVNS. This CDR3 spans 13 amino acids. The germline V and J ends were trimmed by 6 bases and 4 bases, with 9 bases remaining between them. The full variable domain, rest sourced from reference TRBV25-1 and TRBJ1-4, is EADIYQTPRYLVIGTGKKITLECSQTMGHDKMYWYQQDPGMELHLIHYSYGVNSTEKGDLSSESTVSRIRTEHFPLTLESARPSHTSQYLCASRGQINEKLFFGSGTQLSVL.

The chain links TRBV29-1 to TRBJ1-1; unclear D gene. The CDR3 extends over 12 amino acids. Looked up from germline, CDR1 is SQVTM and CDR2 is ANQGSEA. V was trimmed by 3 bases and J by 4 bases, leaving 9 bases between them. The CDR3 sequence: CSVDLGFTEAFF. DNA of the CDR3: TGCAGCGTTGATCTGGGGTTCACTGAAGCTTTCTTT.

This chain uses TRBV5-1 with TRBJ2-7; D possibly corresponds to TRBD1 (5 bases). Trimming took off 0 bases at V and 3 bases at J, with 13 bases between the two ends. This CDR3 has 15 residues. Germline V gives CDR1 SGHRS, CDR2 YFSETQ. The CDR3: CASSLDLQGGYEQYF. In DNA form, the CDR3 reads TGCGCCAGCAGCTTGGATCTTCAGGGTGGCTACGAGCAGTACTTC. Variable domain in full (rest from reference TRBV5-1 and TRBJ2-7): KAGVTQTPRYLIKTRGQQVTLSCSPISGHRSVSWYQQTPGQGLQFLFEYFSETQRNKGNFPGRFSGRQFSNSRSEMNVSTLELGDSALYLCASSLDLQGGYEQYFGPGTRLTVT.

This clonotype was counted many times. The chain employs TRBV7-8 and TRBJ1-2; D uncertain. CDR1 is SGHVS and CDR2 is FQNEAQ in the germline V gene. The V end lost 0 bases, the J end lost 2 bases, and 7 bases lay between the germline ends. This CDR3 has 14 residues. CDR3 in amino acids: CASSLARLNYGYTF. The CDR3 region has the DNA TGTGCCAGCAGCTTAGCGCGACTCAACTATGGCTACACCTTC.

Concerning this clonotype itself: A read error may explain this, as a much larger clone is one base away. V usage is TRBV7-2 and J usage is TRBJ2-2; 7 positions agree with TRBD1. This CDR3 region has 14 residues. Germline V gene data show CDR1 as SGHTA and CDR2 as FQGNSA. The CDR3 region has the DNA TGTGCCAGCAGCTTTAAAGGGGGCACCGGGGAGCTGCTTTTT. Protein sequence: CASSFKGGTGELLF.

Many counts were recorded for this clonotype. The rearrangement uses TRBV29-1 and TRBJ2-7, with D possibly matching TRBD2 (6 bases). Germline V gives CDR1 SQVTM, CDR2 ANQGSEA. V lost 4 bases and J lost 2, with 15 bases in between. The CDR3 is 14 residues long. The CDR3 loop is CSVGGETVPYEQYF. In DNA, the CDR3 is TGCAGCGTTGGGGGGGAGACAGTTCCCTACGAGCAGTACTTC.

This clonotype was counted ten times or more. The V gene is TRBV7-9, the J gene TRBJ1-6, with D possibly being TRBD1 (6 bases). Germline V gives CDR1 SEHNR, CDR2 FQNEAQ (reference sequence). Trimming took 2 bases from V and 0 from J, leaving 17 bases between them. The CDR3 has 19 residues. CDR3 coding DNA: TGTGCCAGCAGCTTATCAGGGGACCCCTGGAGCTCCTATAATTCACCCCTCCACTTT. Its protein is CASSLSGDPWSSYNSPLHF.

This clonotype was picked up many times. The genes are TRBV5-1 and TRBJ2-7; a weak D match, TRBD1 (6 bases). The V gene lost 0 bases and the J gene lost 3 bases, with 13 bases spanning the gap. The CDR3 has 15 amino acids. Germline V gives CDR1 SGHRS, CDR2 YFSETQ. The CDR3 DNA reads TGCGCCAGCAGCTTGGAGCGACAGGATCGCTACGAGCAGTACTTC. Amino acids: CASSLERQDRYEQYF.

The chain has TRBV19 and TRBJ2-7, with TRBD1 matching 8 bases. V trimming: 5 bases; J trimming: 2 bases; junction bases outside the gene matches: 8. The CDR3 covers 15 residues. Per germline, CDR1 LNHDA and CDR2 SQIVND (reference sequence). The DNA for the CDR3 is TGTGCCAGTAGTGCCGGTACAGGGGGAACCTACGAGCAGTACTTC. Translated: CASSAGTGGTYEQYF.

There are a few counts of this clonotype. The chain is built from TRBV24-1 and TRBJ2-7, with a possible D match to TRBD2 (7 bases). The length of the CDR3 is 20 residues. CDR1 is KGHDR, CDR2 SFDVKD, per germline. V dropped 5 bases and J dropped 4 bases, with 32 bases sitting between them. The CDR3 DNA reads TGTGCCACCAGTGGTTCCCTATCGAGGGGGGGGCCCTTCACCTTATACGAGCAGTACTTC. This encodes CATSGSLSRGGPFTLYEQYF.

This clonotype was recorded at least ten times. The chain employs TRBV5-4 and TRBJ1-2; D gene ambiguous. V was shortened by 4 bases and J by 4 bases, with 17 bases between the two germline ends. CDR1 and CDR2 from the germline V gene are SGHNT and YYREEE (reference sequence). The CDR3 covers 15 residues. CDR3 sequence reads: CASSPAGPGSYGYTF. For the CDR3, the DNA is TGTGCCAGCAGCCCGGCCGGACCCGGGAGCTATGGCTACACCTTC.

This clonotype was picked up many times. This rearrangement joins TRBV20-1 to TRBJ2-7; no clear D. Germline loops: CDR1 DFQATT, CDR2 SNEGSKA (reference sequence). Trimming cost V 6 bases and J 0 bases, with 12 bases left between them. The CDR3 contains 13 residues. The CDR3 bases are TGCAGTGCCGCCGACAATGGCTCCTACGAGCAGTACTTC. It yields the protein CSAADNGSYEQYF.

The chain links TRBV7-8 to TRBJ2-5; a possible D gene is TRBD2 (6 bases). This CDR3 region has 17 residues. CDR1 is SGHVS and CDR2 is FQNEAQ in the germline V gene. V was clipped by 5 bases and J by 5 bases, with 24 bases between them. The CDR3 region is CASSQEGSGRGRETQYF. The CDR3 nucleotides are TGTGCCAGCAGCCAAGAAGGTAGCGGTCGGGGGAGGGAGACCCAGTACTTC.

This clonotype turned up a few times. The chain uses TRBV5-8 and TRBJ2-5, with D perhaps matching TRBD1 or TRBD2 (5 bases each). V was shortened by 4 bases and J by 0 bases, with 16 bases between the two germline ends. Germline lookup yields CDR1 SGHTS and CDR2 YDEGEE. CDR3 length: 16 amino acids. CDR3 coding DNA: TGTGCCAGCAGCCCCCCCGGGGACCCGTACCAAGAGACCCAGTACTTC. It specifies CASSPPGDPYQETQYF.

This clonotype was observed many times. CDR3 nucleotides: TGCAGTGCTGGCAGGACAGGGACTAGCAATCAGCCCCAGCATTTT. Amino acids: CSAGRTGTSNQPQHF. The V call is TRBV20-1, the J call TRBJ1-5, with 8 nucleotides matching TRBD1. Germline V gene data show CDR1 as DFQATT and CDR2 as SNEGSKA (reference sequence). This CDR3 has 15 amino acids. V was pared by 5 bases and J by 0 bases, with 6 bases of the junction left unmatched.

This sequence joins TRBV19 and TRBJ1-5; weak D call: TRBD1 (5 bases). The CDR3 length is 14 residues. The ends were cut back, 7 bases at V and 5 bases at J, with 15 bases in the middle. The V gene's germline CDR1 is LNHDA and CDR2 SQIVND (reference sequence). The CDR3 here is CASTTGAAYQPQHF. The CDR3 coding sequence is TGTGCCAGTACCACCGGGGCAGCTTATCAGCCCCAGCATTTT.

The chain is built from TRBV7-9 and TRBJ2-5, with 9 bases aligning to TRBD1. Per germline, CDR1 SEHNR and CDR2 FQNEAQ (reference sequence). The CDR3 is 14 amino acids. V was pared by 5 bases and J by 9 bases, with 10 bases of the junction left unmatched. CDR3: CASSIQGAGQPQYF. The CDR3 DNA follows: TGTGCCAGCAGCATACAGGGGGCTGGTCAGCCCCAGTACTTC.

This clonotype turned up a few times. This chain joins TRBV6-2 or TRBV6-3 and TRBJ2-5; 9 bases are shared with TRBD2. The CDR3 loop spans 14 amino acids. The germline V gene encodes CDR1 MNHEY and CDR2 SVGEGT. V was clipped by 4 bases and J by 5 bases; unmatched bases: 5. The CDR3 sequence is CASSLLAGAETQYF. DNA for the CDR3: TGTGCCAGCAGTTTGTTAGCGGGGGCGGAGACCCAGTACTTC.